A selection of T cell receptor beta chains follows, all from one sample in a study of shared clonotypes between healthy human individuals. Profiling relied on immunoSEQ multiplex PCR, and the TCRdb table lists in-frame clones only, not all of them. The sample includes some 2,500,000 clones, around 92% of them seen just once. The sequencing sample was made of naive CD4+ T cells from PBMCs. These receptors were collected from a man younger than 35 in good health. Some clones in this sample may be carry-over from other donors' samples. Both conserved end residues are part of each CDR3. Fields, in order: clone size, V gene, D gene, J gene, CDR3 DNA, CDR3 protein. The D gene is left open where the match is weak. Clone size appears in some rows only: once, few, many, or a class for an expanded clone.

clone size: -; V gene: TRBV25-1; D gene: -; J gene: TRBJ1-1; CDR3 DNA: TGTGCCAGCAGTGTTCCGGGAGGCCTCACTGAAGCTTTCTTT; CDR3 protein: CASSVPGGLTEAFF
clone size: -; V gene: TRBV4-1; D gene: -; J gene: TRBJ1-2; CDR3 DNA: TGCGCCAGCAGCCCCTCCCCGGCAGGGGACTATGGCTACACCTTC; CDR3 protein: CASSPSPAGDYGYTF
clone size: -; V gene: TRBV7-2; D gene: -; J gene: TRBJ2-5; CDR3 DNA: TGTGCCAGCAGATCAGGGTCCCAGTACCAAGAGACCCAGTACTTC; CDR3 protein: CASRSGSQYQETQYF
clone size: -; V gene: TRBV2; D gene: TRBD2; J gene: TRBJ2-1; CDR3 DNA: TGTGCCAGCAGTGAACTAGCGGGTACGATGGAGCAGTTCTTC; CDR3 protein: CASSELAGTMEQFF
clone size: -; V gene: TRBV29-1; D gene: -; J gene: TRBJ1-2; CDR3 DNA: TGCAGCGTTGGGATCAGGTTCCGGTATGGCTACACCTTC; CDR3 protein: CSVGIRFRYGYTF
clone size: once; V gene: TRBV5-4; D gene: TRBD2; J gene: TRBJ2-7; CDR3 DNA: TGTGCCAGCAGCTCCCAGCGGGAGAAACCCTACGAGCAGTACTTC; CDR3 protein: CASSSQREKPYEQYF
clone size: -; V gene: TRBV10-3; D gene: -; J gene: TRBJ2-5; CDR3 DNA: TGTGCCATCAGTGAGAAGGAGGGTGAGACCCAGTACTTC; CDR3 protein: CAISEKEGETQYF
clone size: -; V gene: TRBV5-1; D gene: TRBD2; J gene: TRBJ2-7; CDR3 DNA: TGCGCCAGCAGCTTCGCTAGCGGGAGTTTCTACGAGCAGTACTTC; CDR3 protein: CASSFASGSFYEQYF
clone size: -; V gene: TRBV19; D gene: -; J gene: TRBJ2-1; CDR3 DNA: TGTGCCAGTAGTATTAACAGGGAGGACAATGAGCAGTTCTTC; CDR3 protein: CASSINREDNEQFF
clone size: -; V gene: TRBV12-5; D gene: -; J gene: TRBJ2-7; CDR3 DNA: TGTGCTAGTGGTAGGACGGATTCCTACGAGCAGTACTTC; CDR3 protein: CASGRTDSYEQYF
clone size: -; V gene: TRBV29-1; D gene: TRBD1; J gene: TRBJ1-3; CDR3 DNA: TGCAGCGTTGAATTGGGACAGCGGTCTGGAAACACCATATATTTT; CDR3 protein: CSVELGQRSGNTIYF
clone size: -; V gene: TRBV2; D gene: -; J gene: TRBJ1-6; CDR3 DNA: TGTGCCAGCTCCGCCGATCATAATTCACCCCTCCACTTT; CDR3 protein: CASSADHNSPLHF
clone size: -; V gene: TRBV4-1; D gene: -; J gene: TRBJ2-5; CDR3 DNA: TGCGCCAGCAGCCAAGGATACCGGGAGACCCAGTACTTC; CDR3 protein: CASSQGYRETQYF
clone size: -; V gene: TRBV5-4; D gene: -; J gene: TRBJ2-5; CDR3 DNA: TGTGCCAGCAGCAAAGGACCACAAGAGACCCAGTACTTC; CDR3 protein: CASSKGPQETQYF
clone size: -; V gene: TRBV29-1; D gene: -; J gene: TRBJ2-2; CDR3 DNA: TGCAGCGTTGCTTTACAGGGTCGGACCGGGGAGCTGTTTTTT; CDR3 protein: CSVALQGRTGELFF
clone size: -; V gene: TRBV6-5; D gene: TRBD1; J gene: TRBJ1-1; CDR3 DNA: TGTGCCAGCAGTTATGGACAGGGGATGAGGACTGAAGCTTTCTTT; CDR3 protein: CASSYGQGMRTEAFF
clone size: -; V gene: TRBV20-1; D gene: -; J gene: TRBJ2-3; CDR3 DNA: TGCAGTTTCCACATCAAAGATACGCAGTATTTT; CDR3 protein: CSFHIKDTQYF
clone size: -; V gene: TRBV7-6; D gene: TRBD2; J gene: TRBJ2-2; CDR3 DNA: TGTGCCAGCAGCCGACTAGCGGGAGTTACCGGGGAGCTGTTTTTT; CDR3 protein: CASSRLAGVTGELFF
clone size: -; V gene: TRBV5-4; D gene: TRBD2; J gene: TRBJ2-7; CDR3 DNA: TGTGCCAGCCGCACAGCGGGAGCGCCCAACGAGCAGTACTTC; CDR3 protein: CASRTAGAPNEQYF
clone size: -; V gene: TRBV7-2; D gene: TRBD1; J gene: TRBJ1-1; CDR3 DNA: TGTGCCAGCAGCTTAGGACAGGGGGCCTGGGGGAACACTGAAGCTTTCTTT; CDR3 protein: CASSLGQGAWGNTEAFF
clone size: -; V gene: TRBV10-3; D gene: -; J gene: TRBJ1-1; CDR3 DNA: TGTGCCATCAGCTTCAGTACAACGAACACTGAAGCTTTCTTT; CDR3 protein: CAISFSTTNTEAFF
clone size: -; V gene: TRBV28; D gene: TRBD1; J gene: TRBJ2-7; CDR3 DNA: TGTGCCAGCAAGTCGGCAGGGGGCATCCACGAGCAGTACTTC; CDR3 protein: CASKSAGGIHEQYF
clone size: -; V gene: TRBV9; D gene: -; J gene: TRBJ2-3; CDR3 DNA: TGTGCCAGCAGCAGGGGTATCACAGATACGCAGTATTTT; CDR3 protein: CASSRGITDTQYF
clone size: -; V gene: TRBV5-1; D gene: -; J gene: TRBJ2-1; CDR3 DNA: TGCGCCAGCAGCCACGGGACTTCGGGGAGCAATGAGCAGTTCTTC; CDR3 protein: CASSHGTSGSNEQFF
clone size: -; V gene: TRBV28; D gene: TRBD1; J gene: TRBJ2-3; CDR3 DNA: TGTGCCAGCAGCCGAACAGGGGGCGCAGATACGCAGTATTTT; CDR3 protein: CASSRTGGADTQYF
clone size: -; V gene: TRBV28; D gene: -; J gene: TRBJ2-1; CDR3 DNA: TGTGCCAGCAGTTTAGGGACGGTTCAATACAATGAGCAGTTCTTC; CDR3 protein: CASSLGTVQYNEQFF
clone size: -; V gene: TRBV28; D gene: -; J gene: TRBJ1-1; CDR3 DNA: TGTGCCAGCAGATCTGCCGCATACACTGAAGCTTTCTTT; CDR3 protein: CASRSAAYTEAFF
clone size: few; V gene: TRBV28; D gene: -; J gene: TRBJ2-4; CDR3 DNA: TGTGCCAGCAGTGCATATCCGGGACAAGGTTACTTC; CDR3 protein: CASSAYPGQGYF
clone size: once; V gene: TRBV5-1; D gene: -; J gene: TRBJ2-2; CDR3 DNA: TGCGCCAGCAGCGATACAGATACCGGGGAGCTGTTTTTT; CDR3 protein: CASSDTDTGELFF
clone size: -; V gene: TRBV4-1; D gene: -; J gene: TRBJ2-5; CDR3 DNA: TGCGCCAGCAGCCCGGGGGCGGCGGAGCGAGAGACCCAGTACTTC; CDR3 protein: CASSPGAAERETQYF
clone size: -; V gene: TRBV19; D gene: -; J gene: TRBJ2-1; CDR3 DNA: TGTGCCAGTCGCACTAGCAACGGAGGAGGTGAGCAGTTCTTC; CDR3 protein: CASRTSNGGGEQFF
clone size: -; V gene: TRBV6-4; D gene: TRBD2; J gene: TRBJ2-5; CDR3 DNA: TGTGCCAGCAGTGACTCTTGGGAGGGGACCCAGTACTTC; CDR3 protein: CASSDSWEGTQYF
clone size: -; V gene: TRBV30; D gene: -; J gene: TRBJ1-1; CDR3 DNA: TGTGCCTGGAGTAGCAGGGGGAACACTGAAGCTTTCTTT; CDR3 protein: CAWSSRGNTEAFF
clone size: -; V gene: TRBV9; D gene: TRBD2; J gene: TRBJ2-7; CDR3 DNA: TGTGCCAGCAGTGTTAGCGGGAGCAACTTCGAGCAGTACTTC; CDR3 protein: CASSVSGSNFEQYF
clone size: -; V gene: TRBV28; D gene: -; J gene: TRBJ1-2; CDR3 DNA: TGTGCCAGCAGTTTGTCGGGGGCTGGCTACACCTTC; CDR3 protein: CASSLSGAGYTF
clone size: once; V gene: TRBV28; D gene: TRBD1; J gene: TRBJ1-5; CDR3 DNA: TGTGCCAGCAGCAAGGGGACAGGGCTTAATCAGCCCCAGCATTTT; CDR3 protein: CASSKGTGLNQPQHF
clone size: -; V gene: TRBV28; D gene: -; J gene: TRBJ1-3; CDR3 DNA: TGTGCCAGCAGTTTTCCCCAGGGGTTCCACAGAGCTGGAAACACCATATATTTT; CDR3 protein: CASSFPQGFHRAGNTIYF
clone size: -; V gene: TRBV5-1; D gene: TRBD2; J gene: TRBJ2-5; CDR3 DNA: TGCGCCAGCAGCCGGGGAGGGAGTACTTCCGAAGAGACCCAGTACTTC; CDR3 protein: CASSRGGSTSEETQYF
clone size: -; V gene: TRBV30; D gene: -; J gene: TRBJ2-7; CDR3 DNA: TGTGCCTGGAGTGTAAGGGGGTACGAGCAGTACTTC; CDR3 protein: CAWSVRGYEQYF
clone size: -; V gene: TRBV6-6; D gene: TRBD2; J gene: TRBJ2-1; CDR3 DNA: TGTGCCAGCAGTTACAACGGGAGGGAATCCAATGAGCAGTTCTTC; CDR3 protein: CASSYNGRESNEQFF
clone size: -; V gene: TRBV5-6; D gene: -; J gene: TRBJ1-5; CDR3 DNA: TGTGCCAGCAGCTTGGGGCCGTTGGGCAATCAGCCCCAGCATTTT; CDR3 protein: CASSLGPLGNQPQHF
clone size: -; V gene: TRBV29-1; D gene: TRBD1; J gene: TRBJ1-2; CDR3 DNA: TGCAGCGCCTCGACAGGGAACTATGGCTACACCTTC; CDR3 protein: CSASTGNYGYTF
clone size: -; V gene: TRBV28; D gene: -; J gene: TRBJ2-3; CDR3 DNA: TGTGCCAGCAGTTTAGAGGGGGGGAGAACAGATACGCAGTATTTT; CDR3 protein: CASSLEGGRTDTQYF
clone size: -; V gene: TRBV11-3; D gene: -; J gene: TRBJ2-3; CDR3 DNA: TGTGCCAGCGGACTGGGACCAAACACAGATACGCAGTATTTT; CDR3 protein: CASGLGPNTDTQYF